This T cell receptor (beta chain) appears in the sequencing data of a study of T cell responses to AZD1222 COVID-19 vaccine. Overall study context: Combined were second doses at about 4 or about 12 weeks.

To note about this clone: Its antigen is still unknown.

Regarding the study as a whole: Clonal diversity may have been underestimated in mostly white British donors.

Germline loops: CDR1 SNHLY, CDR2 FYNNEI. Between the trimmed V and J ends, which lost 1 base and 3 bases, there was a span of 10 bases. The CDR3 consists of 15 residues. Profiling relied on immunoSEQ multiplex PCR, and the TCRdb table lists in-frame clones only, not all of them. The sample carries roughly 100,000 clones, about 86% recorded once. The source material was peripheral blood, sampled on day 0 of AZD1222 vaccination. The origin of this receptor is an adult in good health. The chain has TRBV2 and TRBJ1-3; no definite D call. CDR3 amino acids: CASSEERAGGNTIYF. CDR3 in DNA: TGTGCCAGCAGTGAAGAGCGGGCGGGTGGAAACACCATATATTTT.